The 30 T cell receptor beta chains given below trace back to one sample, sequenced in a study of chemoradiotherapy in HPV16-positive cancers. Repertoires were generated with immunoSEQ multiplex PCR, while TCRdb's copy carries only in-frame clones and drops some. The profile shows 30,000 to 35,000 clones, 86% of them singletons. The input for sequencing was blood, taken from a patient who underwent chemoradiotherapy. Receptors were obtained from a human donor with HPV-associated anogenital cancer.

J is TRBJ2-1 and V is TRBV6-1; 8 nucleotides align to TRBD1. Germline V gene data show CDR1 as MNHNS and CDR2 as SASEGT. V was pared by 8 bases and J by 8 bases, with 8 bases of the junction left unmatched. The CDR3 runs to 13 residues. The CDR3 loop is CASVGDRYDEQFF. In DNA form, the CDR3 reads TGTGCCAGCGTGGGGGACAGGTACGATGAGCAGTTCTTC.

In this sample, this clone turned up a few times. The J gene is TRBJ1-2, the V gene TRBV5-1; D gene ambiguous. The germline gives CDR1 SGHRS, CDR2 YFSETQ. Trimming cost V 0 bases and J 3 bases, with 12 bases left between them. This CDR3 has 15 residues. The CDR3 spells CASSLEDMTDYGYTF. The CDR3 DNA reads as TGCGCCAGCAGCTTGGAGGATATGACGGACTATGGCTACACCTTC.

This clone was seen just once. The CDR3 sequence is CASSLNRDPPDTQYF. Here the CDR3 DNA reads TGTGCCAGCAGCTTAAACCGCGATCCGCCAGATACGCAGTATTTT. This chain uses TRBV7-3 with TRBJ2-3; D ambiguous. Trimming shortened V by 1 base and J by 4 bases, and 12 bases separated the two germline ends. The germline CDR1 and CDR2 sequences are SGHTA and FQGTGA. The CDR3 spans 15 residues.

V usage is TRBV7-3 and J usage is TRBJ2-3, with TRBD1 matching 8 bases. CDR1 and CDR2 from the germline V gene are SGHTA and FQGTGA. Trimming at V came to 4 bases and at J to 4 bases, leaving 4 bases not matched to a gene. The CDR3 contains 14 residues. The CDR3 spells CASSSGQGADTQYF. The CDR3 nucleotides are TGTGCCAGCAGCTCCGGACAGGGAGCAGATACGCAGTATTTT. The variable domain in full, completed from reference TRBV7-3 and TRBJ2-3, reads GAGVSQTPSNKVTEKGKYVELRCDPISGHTALYWYRQSLGQGPEFLIYFQGTGAADDSGLPNDRFFAVRPEGSVSTLKIQRTERGDSAVYLCASSSGQGADTQYFGPGTRLTVL.

The CDR3 region has the DNA TGTGCCAGCAAGATCAGGGTCGAGGAAAGTTTGAACACTGAAGCTTTCTTT. It codes for CASKIRVEESLNTEAFF. This chain links TRBV2 with TRBJ1-1, with D possibly matching TRBD1 (5 bases). The V end was cut by 7 bases, the J end by 0 bases, with 21 bases between. The CDR3 is 17 amino acids. Germline loops: CDR1 SNHLY, CDR2 FYNNEI. The full variable domain, rest sourced from reference TRBV2 and TRBJ1-1, is EPEVTQTPSHQVTQMGQEVILRCVPISNHLYFYWYRQILGQKVEFLVSFYNNEISEKSEIFDDQFSVERPDGSNFTLKIRSTKLEDSAMYFCASKIRVEESLNTEAFFGQGTRLTVV.

The gene calls are TRBV4-2 and TRBJ1-1; weak D call: TRBD1 (5 bases). CDR1 is LGHNA and CDR2 is YNFKEQ in the germline V gene. The ends were cut back, 0 bases at V and 7 bases at J, with 9 bases in the middle. The CDR3 totals 13 residues. The CDR3 bases are TGTGCCAGCAGCCAAGACCGGAGGGGTGAAGCTTTCTTT. This sequence encodes CASSQDRRGEAFF.

V and J are TRBV5-4 and TRBJ2-1, with TRBD2 matching 11 bases. Germline lookup yields CDR1 SGHNT and CDR2 YYREEE (reference sequence). The V segment lost 0 bases and the J segment 4 bases; nucleotides outside the gene matches: 6. The CDR3 length is 17 residues. CDR3 residues: CASSLGGSGGGYNEQFF. Written as DNA, the CDR3 is TGTGCCAGCAGCTTGGGCGGTAGCGGGGGGGGGTACAATGAGCAGTTCTTC.

This clone was seen a single time. The chain joins TRBV14 to TRBJ2-1, with 7 bases matching TRBD2. J was trimmed by 2 bases and V by 2 bases; bases with no gene match: 3. The germline V gene has CDR1 SGHDN and CDR2 FVKESK. This CDR3 comprises 15 residues. This CDR3 reads CASSQSGGTYNEQFF. In nucleotides, the CDR3 is TGTGCCAGCAGCCAATCCGGGGGGACCTACAATGAGCAGTTCTTC.

J is TRBJ1-1 and V is TRBV19; 8 positions match TRBD1. This CDR3 is built from 15 residues. CDR1 and CDR2 (germline): LNHDA, SQIVND (reference sequence). Trimming removed 5 bases from V and 4 bases from J; junction bases left unmatched: 9. As DNA, the CDR3 is TGTGCCAGTAGTGCCCCCAGGGGGCGCGGCACTGAAGCTTTCTTT. Protein: CASSAPRGRGTEAFF.

This chain connects TRBV18 to TRBJ1-1; no definite D call. Between the trimmed V and J ends, which lost 2 bases and 4 bases, there was a span of 8 bases. The CDR3 sequence is 13 residues long. Germline loops: CDR1 KGHSH, CDR2 LQKENI. CDR3 sequence: CASSPNPSTEAFF. CDR3 in DNA: TGTGCCAGCTCACCAAACCCATCCACTGAAGCTTTCTTT. The variable domain in full, with the rest retrieved from reference TRBV18 and TRBJ1-1, is NAGVMQNPRHLVRRRGQEARLRCSPMKGHSHVYWYRQLPEEGLKFMVYLQKENIIDESGMPKERFSAEFPKEGPSILRIQQVVRGDSAAYFCASSPNPSTEAFFGQGTRLTVV.

This clone was counted once. This chain links TRBV6-6 with TRBJ1-1; D is possibly TRBD1 (6 bases). The CDR3 spans 12 residues. The V gene lost 4 bases and the J gene lost 8 bases, with 11 bases spanning the gap. Germline V gene data show CDR1 as MNHNY and CDR2 as SVGAGI (reference sequence). The CDR3 DNA reads TGTGCCAGCAGTTCGAACAGGGCCGAAGCTTTCTTT. Translation gives CASSSNRAEAFF.

This rearrangement joins TRBV9 to TRBJ1-2, with 8 positions matching TRBD1. The J segment lost 8 bases and the V segment lost 0 bases, leaving 6 bases of the junction unmatched. Germline CDR1 reads SGDLS; CDR2 reads YYNGEE. This CDR3 has 14 amino acids. CDR3 DNA sequence: TGTGCCAGCAGCGTAGCTAGGACAGGGAACGGCTACACCTTC. Protein sequence: CASSVARTGNGYTF.

This clone was observed a handful of times. This sequence joins TRBV25-1 and TRBJ1-1; 7 bases are shared with TRBD1. With 6 bases clipped from V and 7 bases from J, the junction kept 8 bases outside the gene matches. Germline lookup yields CDR1 MGHDK and CDR2 SYGVNS. The CDR3 consists of 13 residues. DNA for the CDR3: TGTGCCAGCAGAGGCAGGGGGGTCGGTGAAGCTTTCTTT. Amino acid sequence: CASRGRGVGEAFF.

This rearrangement joins TRBV6-5 to TRBJ1-5; D is undetermined. This CDR3 is built from 14 residues. Trimming left V 2 bases short and J 5 bases short, with 10 bases between. The V gene's germline CDR1 is MNHEY and CDR2 SVGAGI. This chain's CDR3 is CASSYRGDHQPQHF. The CDR3 DNA is TGTGCCAGCAGTTACCGGGGTGATCATCAGCCCCAGCATTTT.

This clone appeared a few times. The chain uses TRBV11-2 and TRBJ1-1, with TRBD1 matching over 7 bases. The CDR3 is 13 residues long. Germline CDR1 is SGHAT and CDR2 is FQNNGV. With V trimmed by 6 bases and J by 3 bases, 4 bases remained unmatched. The CDR3 DNA reads TGTGCCAGCAGTCTTACAGGGGACACTGAAGCTTTCTTT. This translates into CASSLTGDTEAFF.

The chain recombines TRBV7-6 with TRBJ2-5, with 9 bases lining up with TRBD1. Germline-derived CDR1 and CDR2 are SGHVS and FNYEAQ. The CDR3 contains 16 residues. Trimming removed 3 bases from V and 1 base from J; junction bases left unmatched: 6. The CDR3 here is CASSFRTGALQETQYF. The CDR3 DNA is TGTGCCAGCAGCTTTCGGACAGGGGCCCTCCAAGAGACCCAGTACTTC.

This clone was recorded a few times. The chain has TRBV28 and TRBJ2-7, with TRBD1 as a possible D gene (6 bases). V lost 3 bases to trimming and J lost 3 bases, with 9 bases between them. CDR1 is MDHEN and CDR2 is SYDVKM in the germline V gene. This CDR3 comprises 13 residues. The CDR3 region is CASSFPGVYEQYF. CDR3 nucleotide sequence: TGTGCCAGCAGTTTTCCAGGGGTCTACGAGCAGTACTTC.

The J gene is TRBJ1-1, the V gene TRBV6-4, with D unclear. CDR1 and CDR2 (germline): MRHNA, SNTAGT. V was trimmed by 0 bases and J by 4 bases, leaving 15 bases between them. This CDR3 contains 16 residues. CDR3: CASSDSIRGLLTEAFF. CDR3 nucleotides: TGTGCCAGCAGTGACTCGATTCGGGGTCTTCTCACTGAAGCTTTCTTT.

The V and J genes are TRBV7-9 and TRBJ2-1, with D perhaps matching TRBD1 (7 bases). This CDR3 region has 17 residues. Per germline, CDR1 SEHNR and CDR2 FQNEAQ (reference sequence). The V end lost 1 base, the J end lost 3 bases, and 16 bases lay between the germline ends. CDR3 sequence (DNA): TGTGCCAGCAGCTTAGGGATCGGAGGGGGCAACTACAATGAGCAGTTCTTC. Amino acids: CASSLGIGGGNYNEQFF.

This clone has a handful of counts. The chain uses TRBV11-2 and TRBJ2-1; D unresolved. CDR3 size: 15 residues. Germline loops: CDR1 SGHAT, CDR2 FQNNGV. The V end was cut by 0 bases, the J end by 9 bases, with 15 bases between. The CDR3: CASSLDGVVEAEQFF. The CDR3 coding sequence is TGTGCCAGCAGCTTAGATGGTGTAGTCGAGGCTGAGCAGTTCTTC.

This chain joins TRBV11-2 and TRBJ2-7; either TRBD1 or TRBD2 may fit D (5 bases each). The V end was cut by 4 bases, the J end by 4 bases, with 14 bases between. The CDR3 totals 14 residues. Germline CDR1 SGHAT, CDR2 FQNNGV. Here the CDR3 reads CASSSGPPGYEQYF. The DNA of the CDR3 is TGTGCCAGCAGCTCGGGACCACCGGGGTACGAGCAGTACTTC.

The chain carries TRBV25-1 and TRBJ2-7; D possibly corresponds to TRBD1 (5 bases). Looked up from germline, CDR1 is MGHDK and CDR2 is SYGVNS. Trimming stripped 3 bases from V and 6 bases from J, with 15 bases between. There are 14 residues in the CDR3. The CDR3 sequence is CASSDDSMGREQYF. The CDR3, as DNA: TGTGCCAGCAGTGATGACTCTATGGGGCGCGAGCAGTACTTC.

This CDR3 reads CASSFGTGELFF. The CDR3 DNA reads as TGTGCCAGCAGTTTCGGGACCGGGGAGCTGTTTTTT. The J gene is TRBJ2-2, the V gene TRBV28; D is unclear. Deletions cut 3 bases from V and 5 bases from J, with 4 bases between. CDR1 is MDHEN, CDR2 SYDVKM, per germline. The CDR3 loop spans 12 amino acids. The full variable domain, in which reference TRBV28 and TRBJ2-2 provide the parts outside the CDR3, is DVKVTQSSRYLVKRTGEKVFLECVQDMDHENMFWYRQDPGLGLRLIYFSYDVKMKEKGDIPEGYSVSREKKERFSLILESASTNQTSMYLCASSFGTGELFFGEGSRLTVL.

The V call is TRBV20-1, the J call TRBJ2-1, with D unclear. V dropped 6 bases and J dropped 6 bases, with 6 bases sitting between them. There are 10 residues in the CDR3. Germline V lookup: CDR1 DFQATT, CDR2 SNEGSKA (reference sequence). The CDR3 protein is CSAISNEQFF. CDR3 sequence (DNA): TGCAGTGCCATATCCAATGAGCAGTTCTTC.

The rearrangement links TRBV27 to TRBJ1-1; D is unresolved. V gave up 7 bases and J gave up 5 bases, with 8 bases separating them. CDR1 is MNHEY, CDR2 SMNVEV, per germline (reference sequence). This CDR3 has 11 residues. Written as DNA, the CDR3 is TGTGCCAGCAAGATTAATACTGAAGCTTTCTTT. Protein: CASKINTEAFF.

In regard to this clone: The junction and the germline gene differ at one end; a read error may be behind it. V gene TRBV5-4 combines with J gene TRBJ1-6; perhaps TRBD1 as D (6 bases). Germline-derived CDR1 and CDR2 are SGHNT and YYREEE (reference sequence). This CDR3 spans 16 amino acids. CDR3 nucleotide sequence: TGCGCCAGCAGCCAAGTCCCGTCAGGGGATAATTCACCCCTCCACTTT. Residues: CASSQVPSGDNSPLHF.

The chain combines TRBV25-1 with TRBJ2-7, with D hard to call. Germline values: CDR1 MGHDK, CDR2 SYGVNS. With 1 base removed from V and 2 bases from J, the gap between germline ends came to 9 bases. The CDR3 sequence is 14 residues long. In DNA, the CDR3 is TGTGCCAGCAGTGAATCCCAGCTAGCCTACGAGCAGTACTTC. Its protein is CASSESQLAYEQYF.

This clone came up a few times. V and J are TRBV7-2 and TRBJ2-3; tentative D call: TRBD2 (6 bases). The CDR3 totals 14 residues. V gave up 1 base and J gave up 1 base, with 6 bases separating them. CDR1 and CDR2 (germline): SGHTA, FQGNSA. The CDR3 protein is CASSLERGTDTQYF. DNA for the CDR3: TGTGCCAGCAGCTTAGAGCGGGGCACAGATACGCAGTATTTT.

This sequence joins TRBV7-9 and TRBJ1-5; no clear D gene. Trimming cost V 0 bases and J 3 bases, with 6 bases left between them. Germline values: CDR1 SEHNR, CDR2 FQNEAQ (reference sequence). This CDR3 has 14 residues. The DNA for the CDR3 is TGTGCCAGCAGCTTAGCGATTGCCAATCAGCCCCAGCATTTT. Protein sequence: CASSLAIANQPQHF.

The chain carries TRBV29-1 and TRBJ1-1, with TRBD1 matching over 7 bases. Per germline, CDR1 SQVTM and CDR2 ANQGSEA. The CDR3 extends over 13 amino acids. V dropped 7 bases and J dropped 1; count of bases not matched to a gene: 6. CDR3 nucleotide sequence: TGCAGCGCCAGGGAGGGGGCGAACACTGAAGCTTTCTTT. It translates to CSAREGANTEAFF. The full variable domain, with the rest looked up from reference TRBV29-1 and TRBJ1-1, is SAVISQKPSRDICQRGTSLTIQCQVDSQVTMMFWYRQQPGQSLTLIATANQGSEATYESGFVIDKFPISRPNLTFSTLTVSNMSPEDSSIYLCSAREGANTEAFFGQGTRLTVV.